This T cell receptor (beta chain) was documented in a study of cytomegalovirus exposure and HLA in healthy donors. The study's findings and limits: A later analysis linked a missense DCLRE1C variant to TCR beta V- and J-gene trimming.

This clone is termed large. What it binds is unknown. After removal of 1 base from V and 4 bases from J, the junction contained 11 bases not matched to a gene. CDR3 size: 19 residues. From germline, CDR1 is SGHRS and CDR2 YFSETQ. It was with 60 Vbeta and 13 Jbeta primers that the PCR ran. TCRdb keeps only in-frame clones here, not all; method: immunoSEQ multiplex PCR. Of approximately 98,000 clones listed, under 80% are singletons. V gene TRBV5-1 combines with J gene TRBJ2-5; 15 positions match TRBD2. This clonotype was obtained from a male donor in good health and CMV-seronegative. The specimen was PBMCs. In DNA form, the CDR3 reads TGCGCCAGCAGCTTGTACGGGACTAGCGGGAGGACTGCGGGAGAGACCCAGTACTTC. It specifies CASSLYGTSGRTAGETQYF.